Presented here are 17 T cell receptor beta chains from one specimen sequenced in a study of B cell selection in AIRE deficiency. Produced via immunoSEQ multiplex PCR; TCRdb's table is partial and in-frame only. In the table there are approximately 24,000 clones, 92% of which are singletons. Regulatory T cells were sorted as CD4+CD25hiCD127low/negative cells. Specimen: CD4+CD25+ Tregs sorted from PBMCs. The source of these receptors is a human donor in good health.

The rearrangement joins TRBV28 to TRBJ2-7; no clear D. Germline-derived CDR1 and CDR2 are MDHEN and SYDVKM. This CDR3 comprises 12 residues. V dropped 3 bases and J dropped 3 bases, with 6 bases sitting between them. The DNA for the CDR3 is TGTGCCAGCAGTTTGTGGGGCTACGAGCAGTACTTC. Protein sequence: CASSLWGYEQYF.

The V gene is TRBV5-1, the J gene TRBJ2-5, with unresolved D. Trimming stripped 3 bases from V and 5 bases from J, with 11 bases between. From germline, CDR1 is SGHRS and CDR2 YFSETQ. The CDR3 has 13 amino acids. The CDR3 protein is CASSSLLGETQYF. For the CDR3, the DNA is TGCGCCAGCAGCTCCCTTTTGGGGGAGACCCAGTACTTC.

This chain uses TRBV18 with TRBJ1-2; TRBD1 is a possible D gene (6 bases). The V gene lost 5 bases and the J gene lost 2 bases, with 9 bases spanning the gap. Germline V gene sequence: CDR1 KGHSH, CDR2 LQKENI. The CDR3 runs 13 residues. CDR3 amino acids: CASSGGGNYGYTF. Here the CDR3 DNA reads TGTGCCAGCTCAGGCGGGGGCAACTATGGCTACACCTTC.

This clone counts as medium-sized (0.01 to 0.1%). Other DNA sequences in the sample encode the same CDR3. The J gene is TRBJ1-5, the V gene TRBV11-2, with D unclear. The V end lost 3 bases, the J end lost 0 bases, and 3 bases lay between the germline ends. The CDR3 has 13 amino acids. CDR1 and CDR2 (germline): SGHAT, FQNNGV. Written as DNA, the CDR3 is TGTGCCAGCAGCTTGAATAGCAATCAGCCCCAGCATTTT. Translation: CASSLNSNQPQHF.

This rearrangement joins TRBV5-4 to TRBJ1-2, with a possible D match to TRBD1 (5 bases). Germline V lookup: CDR1 SGHNT, CDR2 YYREEE (reference sequence). The CDR3 spans 15 residues. Trimming pared 5 bases from V and 1 base from J, leaving 15 bases between. The CDR3 DNA sequence: TGTGCCAGCAGTTCCGGGACGGAATATAACTATGGCTACACCTTC. The encoded protein is CASSSGTEYNYGYTF.

The CDR3 nucleotides read TGTGCCAGTAGCGAGCCGGGACTCACCTCTGGAAACACCATATATTTT. Translation gives CASSEPGLTSGNTIYF. The rearrangement joins TRBV19 to TRBJ1-3; maybe TRBD1 (5 bases). Trimming took 6 bases from V and 0 from J, leaving 15 bases between them. The CDR3 has 16 amino acids. Germline CDR1 and CDR2: LNHDA and SQIVND (reference sequence).

CDR3 in amino acids: CSARLRGKLFF. CDR3 bases: TGCAGTGCTAGGTTGAGGGGAAAACTGTTTTTT. This chain connects TRBV20-1 to TRBJ1-4, with a tentative D call TRBD1 (5 bases). The CDR3 totals 11 residues. V lost 3 bases and J 10 bases, leaving 9 bases between the germline ends. Germline V lookup: CDR1 DFQATT, CDR2 SNEGSKA (reference sequence).

This clone has a handful of counts. The V and J genes are TRBV7-8 and TRBJ2-2; no firm D call. The V end lost 5 bases, the J end lost 1 base, and 14 bases lay between the germline ends. Germline values: CDR1 SGHVS, CDR2 FQNEAQ. This CDR3 contains 16 residues. CDR3 in amino acids: CASSQKRTRNTGELFF. CDR3 coding DNA: TGTGCCAGCAGCCAGAAACGGACGAGGAACACCGGGGAGCTGTTTTTT.

This clone qualifies as medium-sized. The CDR3 loop reads CASIRRGREHGYTF. The CDR3 DNA sequence: TGTGCCAGTATCAGGAGAGGGAGGGAGCATGGCTACACCTTC. The J gene is TRBJ1-2, the V gene TRBV19; D call uncertain. The V gene's germline CDR1 is LNHDA and CDR2 SQIVND (reference sequence). The CDR3 is 14 amino acids. V lost 7 bases and J lost 6, with 18 bases in between.

The rearrangement links TRBV11-2 to TRBJ2-2; maybe TRBD1 (6 bases). CDR3 length: 15 amino acids. Trimming shortened V by 8 bases and J by 3 bases, and 16 bases separated the two germline ends. Germline V gives CDR1 SGHAT, CDR2 FQNNGV. This chain's CDR3 is CASYPRGLDTGELFF. The CDR3 DNA reads TGTGCCAGCTACCCCAGGGGTTTGGACACCGGGGAGCTGTTTTTT.

The J gene is TRBJ2-7, the V gene TRBV10-2, with 8 bases fitting TRBD2. The CDR3 consists of 14 residues. The J segment lost 9 bases and the V segment lost 3 bases, leaving 10 bases of the junction unmatched. The germline gives CDR1 WSHSY, CDR2 SAAADI. The CDR3 reads CASSESGGGVRQYF. CDR3 sequence (DNA): TGCGCCAGCAGTGAAAGCGGGGGCGGAGTACGGCAGTACTTC.

This sequence joins TRBV18 and TRBJ1-2; the D is unclear. The CDR3 has 14 residues. Deletions cut 6 bases from V and 0 bases from J, with 11 bases between. Germline V gene data show CDR1 as KGHSH and CDR2 as LQKENI. The CDR3 DNA is TGTGCCAGCTCGGAAGGCAAATCTAACTATGGCTACACCTTC. Its translation: CASSEGKSNYGYTF.

The rearrangement joins TRBV7-2 to TRBJ2-7; 10 bases align to TRBD1. The germline CDR1 and CDR2 sequences are SGHTA and FQGNSA. This CDR3 comprises 14 residues. J gave up 4 bases and V 5 bases, and 5 bases lay outside the gene matches. The CDR3 loop reads CASSRTGGFYEQYF. CDR3 DNA sequence: TGTGCCAGCAGCAGGACAGGGGGTTTTTACGAGCAGTACTTC.

This chain links TRBV6-5 with TRBJ1-2, with D tentatively TRBD1 (5 bases). Trimming removed 3 bases from V and 4 bases from J, with 15 bases in between. Germline CDR1 reads MNHEY; CDR2 reads SVGAGI. The CDR3 is made up of 15 amino acids. DNA for the CDR3: TGTGCCAGCAGTTATACCGCAGGGAACCTCTATGGCTACACCTTC. It codes for CASSYTAGNLYGYTF.

The gene calls are TRBV5-5 and TRBJ1-1; D ambiguous. The CDR3 runs 15 residues. V dropped 1 base and J dropped 1 base, with 11 bases sitting between them. Germline assignment: CDR1 SGHKS and CDR2 YYEKEE (reference sequence). CDR3 nucleotides: TGTGCCAGCAGCTTGCAGTTAGGGAAGAACACTGAAGCTTTCTTT. Protein product: CASSLQLGKNTEAFF.

The chain carries TRBV15 and TRBJ1-1, with D uncertain. V lost 0 bases to trimming and J lost 4 bases, with 9 bases between them. CDR1 is LNHNV, CDR2 YYDKDF, per germline (reference sequence). The CDR3 sequence is 14 residues long. Here the CDR3 reads CATSRDPGSTEAFF. DNA of the CDR3: TGTGCCACCAGCAGAGATCCCGGGAGCACTGAAGCTTTCTTT.

The chain has TRBV5-1 and TRBJ1-3, with no clear D. The CDR3 runs 14 residues. Germline V lookup: CDR1 SGHRS, CDR2 YFSETQ. V was clipped by 0 bases and J by 4 bases, with 8 bases between them. The CDR3 DNA sequence: TGCGCCAGCAGCTTGGATTCTGTCGGAAACACCATATATTTT. This encodes CASSLDSVGNTIYF. The variable domain in full, completed from reference TRBV5-1 and TRBJ1-3, reads KAGVTQTPRYLIKTRGQQVTLSCSPISGHRSVSWYQQTPGQGLQFLFEYFSETQRNKGNFPGRFSGRQFSNSRSEMNVSTLELGDSALYLCASSLDSVGNTIYFGEGSWLTVV.